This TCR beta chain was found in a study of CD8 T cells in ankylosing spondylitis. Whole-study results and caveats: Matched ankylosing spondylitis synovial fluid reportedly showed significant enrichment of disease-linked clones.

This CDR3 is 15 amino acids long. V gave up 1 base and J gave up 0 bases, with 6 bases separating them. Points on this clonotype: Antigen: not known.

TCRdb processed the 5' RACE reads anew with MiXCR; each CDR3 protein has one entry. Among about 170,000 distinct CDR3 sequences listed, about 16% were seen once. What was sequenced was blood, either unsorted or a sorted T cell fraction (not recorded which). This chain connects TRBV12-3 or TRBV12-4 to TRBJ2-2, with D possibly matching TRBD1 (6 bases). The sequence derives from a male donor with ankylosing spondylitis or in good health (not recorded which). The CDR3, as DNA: TGTGCCAGCAGTTTAGAGGGGGCGAACACCGGGGAGCTGTTTTTT. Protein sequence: CASSLEGANTGELFF.